This T cell receptor beta chain came from a study of CD8+CD57+ T cells in acquired aplastic anemia. Study in general: CD4+ and CD8+ cells, once sorted, gave DNA averaging about 3.4 ug.

TCR beta VDJ and CDR3 were profiled, and genomic DNA was the template. MiXCR, run by TCRdb on the reads, gives a single entry per CDR3 protein. Altogether more than 150,000 distinct CDR3 sequences are present, around 47% being singletons, with the ten largest covering about 2.9%. Germline CDR1 and CDR2: SGHVS and FQNEAQ. V shed 6 bases and J 4 bases; nucleotides not matched to a gene: 8. The CDR3 has 15 amino acids. Concerning this clonotype itself: Its antigen is as yet unknown.

Overall study findings and caveats: Around 27 was the count of CD8+ CDR3 sequences that patients shared with controls.

All sequencing subjects had displayed CD8+CD57+ cell expansion on flow cytometry. A severe acquired aplastic anemia diagnosis applied to all patients. Among the patients, none had received any therapy at the time of blood sampling. The specimen sequenced was sorted CD4+, CD8+, or CD8+CD57+ T cells (not recorded which) from PBMCs. The source is a human donor with aplastic anemia. The V gene is TRBV7-8, the J gene TRBJ2-3, with 9 bases lining up with TRBD2. CDR3 residues: CASSGTSYFPDTQYF. The CDR3 nucleotides read TGTGCCAGCAGTGGGACTAGCTACTTTCCAGATACGCAGTATTTT.